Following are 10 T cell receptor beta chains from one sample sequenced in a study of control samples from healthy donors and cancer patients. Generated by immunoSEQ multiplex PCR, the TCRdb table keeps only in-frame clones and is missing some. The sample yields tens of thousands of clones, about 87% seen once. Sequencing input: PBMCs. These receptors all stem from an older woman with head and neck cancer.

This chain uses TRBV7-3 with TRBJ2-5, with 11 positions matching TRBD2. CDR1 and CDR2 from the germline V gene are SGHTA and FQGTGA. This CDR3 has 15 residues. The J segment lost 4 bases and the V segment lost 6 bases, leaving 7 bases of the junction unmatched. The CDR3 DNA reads TGTGCCAGCAGAAAAAGCGGACTAGCGGGAGAGACCCAGTACTTC. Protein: CASRKSGLAGETQYF.

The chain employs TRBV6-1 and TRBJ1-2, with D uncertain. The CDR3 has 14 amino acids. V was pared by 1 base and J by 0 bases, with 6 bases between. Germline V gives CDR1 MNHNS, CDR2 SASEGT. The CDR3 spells CASSEGSTNYGYTF. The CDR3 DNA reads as TGTGCCAGCAGTGAAGGTAGTACTAACTATGGCTACACCTTC.

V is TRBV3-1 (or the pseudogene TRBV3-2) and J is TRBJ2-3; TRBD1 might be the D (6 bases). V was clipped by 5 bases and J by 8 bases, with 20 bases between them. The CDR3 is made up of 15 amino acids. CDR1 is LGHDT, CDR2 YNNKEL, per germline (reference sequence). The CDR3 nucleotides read TGTGCCAGCAGCAGATCAAGACAGGTTGGAGGTACGCAGTATTTT. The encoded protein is CASSRSRQVGGTQYF.

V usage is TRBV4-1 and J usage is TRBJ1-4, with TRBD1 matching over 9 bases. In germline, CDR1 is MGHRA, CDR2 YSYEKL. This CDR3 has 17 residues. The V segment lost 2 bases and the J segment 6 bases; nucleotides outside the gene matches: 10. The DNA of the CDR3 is TGCGCCAGCAGCCAAATGGGACAGGGAAGTATGTATGAAAAACTGTTTTTT. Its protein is CASSQMGQGSMYEKLFF.

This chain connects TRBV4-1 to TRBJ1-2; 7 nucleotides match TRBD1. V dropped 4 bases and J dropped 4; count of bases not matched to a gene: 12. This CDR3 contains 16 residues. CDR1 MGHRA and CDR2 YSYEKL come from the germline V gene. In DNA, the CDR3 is TGCGCCAGCAGCCCAGTCCACAGGGGCTCCTTCTATGGCTACACCTTC. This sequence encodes CASSPVHRGSFYGYTF.

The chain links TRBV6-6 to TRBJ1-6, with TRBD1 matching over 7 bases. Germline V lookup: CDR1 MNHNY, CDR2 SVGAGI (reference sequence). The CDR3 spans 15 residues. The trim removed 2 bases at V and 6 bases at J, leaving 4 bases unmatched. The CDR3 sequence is CASSYQDRFNSPLHF. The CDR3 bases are TGTGCCAGCAGTTACCAGGACAGGTTTAATTCACCCCTCCACTTT.

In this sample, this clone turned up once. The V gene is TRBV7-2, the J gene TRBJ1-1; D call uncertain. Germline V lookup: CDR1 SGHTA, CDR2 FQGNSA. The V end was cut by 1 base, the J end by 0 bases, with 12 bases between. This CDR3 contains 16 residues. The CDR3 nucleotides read TGTGCCAGCAGCTTAGACGACGCGCCCTTGAACACTGAAGCTTTCTTT. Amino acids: CASSLDDAPLNTEAFF.

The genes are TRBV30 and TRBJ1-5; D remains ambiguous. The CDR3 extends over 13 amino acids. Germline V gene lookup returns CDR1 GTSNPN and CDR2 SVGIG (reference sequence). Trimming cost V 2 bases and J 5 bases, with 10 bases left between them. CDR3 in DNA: TGTGCCTGGAGTCCCCGGGAGGATCAGCCCCAGCATTTT. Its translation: CAWSPREDQPQHF.

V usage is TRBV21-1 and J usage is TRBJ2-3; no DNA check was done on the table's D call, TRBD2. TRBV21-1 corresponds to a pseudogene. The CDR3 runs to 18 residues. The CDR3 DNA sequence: TGTGCCAGCAACCTACGGGAGGTCCCACGGGTAAGCACAGATACGCAGTATTTT. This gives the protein CASNLREVPRVSTDTQYF.

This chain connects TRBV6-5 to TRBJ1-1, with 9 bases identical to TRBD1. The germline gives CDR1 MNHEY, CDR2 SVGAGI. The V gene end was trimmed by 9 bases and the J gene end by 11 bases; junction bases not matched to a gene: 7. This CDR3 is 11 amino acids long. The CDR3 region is CASTGQGRAFF. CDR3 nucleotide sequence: TGTGCCAGTACCGGACAGGGGCGGGCTTTCTTT.